A selection of T cell receptor beta chains follows, all from one sample in a study of T cell responses to AZD1222 COVID-19 vaccine. Sequencing used immunoSEQ multiplex PCR; TCRdb keeps in-frame clones, though not all of them. The table includes under 200,000 clones, roughly 90% detected once. The sample here was peripheral blood, taken on day 0 of AZD1222 vaccination. The receptors stem from an adult in good health. CDR3s include the opening cysteine and the closing phenylalanine or tryptophan. D genes are given only for firm matches.

D gene	V gene	J gene	CDR3 protein	CDR3 DNA
TRBD1	TRBV19	TRBJ1-5	CASSGEGTARNQPQHF	TGTGCCAGTAGTGGGGAAGGGACAGCACGTAATCAGCCCCAGCATTTT
TRBD1	TRBV14	TRBJ1-1	CASSQRTGRNTEAFF	TGTGCCAGCAGCCAGCGGACAGGGAGGAATACTGAAGCTTTCTTT
TRBD2	TRBV10-3	TRBJ2-1	CAISESLGGRYNEQFF	TGTGCCATCAGTGAGTCCCTCGGCGGGAGGTACAATGAGCAGTTCTTC
.	TRBV29-1	TRBJ1-4	CSVSVGGPDEKLFF	TGCAGCGTCTCCGTCGGCGGGCCCGATGAAAAACTGTTTTTT
.	TRBV19	TRBJ1-2	CASSIERAGYTF	TGTGCCAGTAGTATAGAAAGGGCAGGCTACACCTTC
.	TRBV5-5	TRBJ2-4	CASSLGQENIQYF	TGTGCCAGCAGCTTGGGGCAAGAAAACATTCAGTACTTC
TRBD2	TRBV19	TRBJ2-1	CASSIGGLAGGHEQFF	TGTGCCAGTAGTATAGGGGGACTAGCGGGAGGTCATGAGCAGTTCTTC
.	TRBV19	TRBJ1-4	CASSIGGGDLNEKLFF	TGTGCCAGTAGTATAGGGGGTGGGGACCTTAATGAAAAACTGTTTTTT
.	TRBV7-9	TRBJ2-5	CASSLEWAEETQYF	TGTGCCAGCAGCTTAGAATGGGCCGAGGAGACCCAGTACTTC
.	TRBV4-2	TRBJ2-2	CASSQDPGVSTGELFF	TGTGCCAGCAGCCAAGATCCGGGTGTTAGCACCGGGGAGCTGTTTTTT